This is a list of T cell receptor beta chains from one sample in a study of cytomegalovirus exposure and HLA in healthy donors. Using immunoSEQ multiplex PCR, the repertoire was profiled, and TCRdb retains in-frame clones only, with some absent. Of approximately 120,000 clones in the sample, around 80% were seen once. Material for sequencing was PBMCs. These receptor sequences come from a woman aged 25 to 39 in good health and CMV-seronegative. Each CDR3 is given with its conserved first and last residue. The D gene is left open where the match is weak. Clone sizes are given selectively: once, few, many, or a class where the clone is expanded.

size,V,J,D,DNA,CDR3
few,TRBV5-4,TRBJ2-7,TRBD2,TGTGCCAGCAGCTTCCTAGCGGGAGGGTCTTACGAGCAGTACTTC,CASSFLAGGSYEQYF
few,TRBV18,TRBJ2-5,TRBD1,TGTGCCAGCTCACCCGGGACAGGGGGCCGAGAGACCCAGTACTTC,CASSPGTGGRETQYF
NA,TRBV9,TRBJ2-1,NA,TGTGCCAGCAGCGTAGCCCGGGAGAGGGGCGATGAGCAGTTCTTC,CASSVARERGDEQFF
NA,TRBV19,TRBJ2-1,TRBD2,TGTGCCAGTAGTAATCATAACGATCTAGCGGGAGGGCCCAGGAGTGAGCAGTTCTTC,CASSNHNDLAGGPRSEQFF
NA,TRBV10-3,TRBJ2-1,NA,TGTGCCATCAGTGGAGTCGGGAAACTCTCCAATGAGCAGTTCTTC,CAISGVGKLSNEQFF
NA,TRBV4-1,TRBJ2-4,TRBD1,TGCGCCAGCAGCCCCCGACAGGGAGAATCCAAAAACATTCAGTACTTC,CASSPRQGESKNIQYF
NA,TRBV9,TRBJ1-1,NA,TGTGCCAGCAGCCCGGACAATTTTAGGACTGAAGCTTTCTTT,CASSPDNFRTEAFF
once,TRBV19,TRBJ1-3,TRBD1,TGTGCCAGTAGTTCCGACAGGGACTTTCCTGGAAACACCATATATTTT,CASSSDRDFPGNTIYF
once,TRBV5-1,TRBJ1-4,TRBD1,TGCGCCAGCAGCCTTGGACAGGGTGGTAATGAAAAACTGTTTTTT,CASSLGQGGNEKLFF
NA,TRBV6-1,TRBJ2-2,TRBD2,TGTGCCAGCAGTGAACTCATTCGGGGGGTCGGGGAGCTGTTTTTT,CASSELIRGVGELFF
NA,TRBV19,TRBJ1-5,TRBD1,TGTGCCAGTAGTCCCTCCGGGACAGGGTTTCAGCCCCAGCATTTT,CASSPSGTGFQPQHF
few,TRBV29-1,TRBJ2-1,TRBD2,TGCAGCGTTGACGGGAGGTACAATGAGCAGTTCTTC,CSVDGRYNEQFF
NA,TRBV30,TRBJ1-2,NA,TGTGCCTGGAGTGTTGGGTTCGGGAACTATGGCTACACCTTC,CAWSVGFGNYGYTF
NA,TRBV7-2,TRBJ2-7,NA,TGTGCCAGCAGCTTACAGTCCTACGAGCAGTACTTC,CASSLQSYEQYF
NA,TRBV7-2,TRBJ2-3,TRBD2,TGTGCCAGCAGCTTACAAGGACTAGCGGGAGTGGGGGATACGCAGTATTTT,CASSLQGLAGVGDTQYF
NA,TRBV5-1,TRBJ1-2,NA,TGCGCCAGCAGCACGGGACAAGACTATGGCTACACCTTC,CASSTGQDYGYTF
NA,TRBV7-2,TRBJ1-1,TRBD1,TGTGCCAGCAGCTTCCTTGGGGACAGACTGAACACTGAAGCTTTCTTT,CASSFLGDRLNTEAFF
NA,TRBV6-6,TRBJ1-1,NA,TGTGCCAGCAGTTACCCCGCGCCAGGTCAAGCTTTCTTT,CASSYPAPGQAFF
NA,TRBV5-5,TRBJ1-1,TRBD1,TGTGCCAGCAGCTCCGGACAGGGAACGAACACTGAAGCTTTCTTT,CASSSGQGTNTEAFF
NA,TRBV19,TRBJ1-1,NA,TGTGCCAGTAGCAAGTCAGGACAGCCGAACACTGAAGCTTTCTTT,CASSKSGQPNTEAFF
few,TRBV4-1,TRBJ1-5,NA,TGCGCCAGCAGCCAAGATCGCCGGCAAGGAGGGGGCAATCAGCCCCAGCATTTT,CASSQDRRQGGGNQPQHF
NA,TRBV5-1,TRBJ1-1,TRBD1,TGCGCCAGCAGCCGGCAGGGGGCGTTTGGCGATGAAGCTTTCTTT,CASSRQGAFGDEAFF
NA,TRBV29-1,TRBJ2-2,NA,TGCAGCGTTGTGTCCAGGGAAGTAACCGGGGAGCTGTTTTTT,CSVVSREVTGELFF
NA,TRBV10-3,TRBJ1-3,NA,TGTGCCATCAGAGGGGATCACTCTGGAAACACCATATATTTT,CAIRGDHSGNTIYF
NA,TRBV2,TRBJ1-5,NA,TGTGCCAGCAGTGAAGTTCAGTTTAGCAATCAGCCCCAGCATTTT,CASSEVQFSNQPQHF
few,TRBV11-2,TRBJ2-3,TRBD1,TGTGCCAGCAGCTCGGGACAGGGAGATACGCAGTATTTT,CASSSGQGDTQYF
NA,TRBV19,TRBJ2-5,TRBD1,TGTGCCAGTAGTCCACGACCCTGGGACAGACTACAAGAGACCCAGTACTTC,CASSPRPWDRLQETQYF
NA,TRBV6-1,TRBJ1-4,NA,TGTGCCAGCAAAGCATTAAGGAGTAATGAAAAACTGTTTTTT,CASKALRSNEKLFF
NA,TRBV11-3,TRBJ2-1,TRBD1,TGTGCCAGCAGCCGGAATCTGGGGACAGGGGACAATGAGCAGTTCTTC,CASSRNLGTGDNEQFF
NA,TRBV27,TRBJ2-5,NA,TGTGCCAGCAGTTTATCGTCGACGGGGAGGGAGACCCAGTACTTC,CASSLSSTGRETQYF
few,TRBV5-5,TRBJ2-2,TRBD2,TGTGCCAGCAGCGGACGACTAGCGGGAAACGGGGAGCTGTTTTTT,CASSGRLAGNGELFF
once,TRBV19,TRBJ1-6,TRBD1,TGTGCCAGTAGTATACAGGGGGCCAATTCACCCCTCCACTTT,CASSIQGANSPLHF
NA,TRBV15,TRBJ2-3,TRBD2,TGTGCCACCAGCGGCCGGGACTACCGGCCAGATACGCAGTATTTT,CATSGRDYRPDTQYF
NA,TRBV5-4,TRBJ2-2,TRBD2,TGTGCCAGCAGCCCATCCCCACTAGCGGTTAAGAACACCGGGGAGCTGTTTTTT,CASSPSPLAVKNTGELFF
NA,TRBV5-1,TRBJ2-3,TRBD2,TGCGCCAGCAGCCATAGCGGGAGCGGAAGAGATACGCAGTATTTT,CASSHSGSGRDTQYF
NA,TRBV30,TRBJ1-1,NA,TGTGCCTGGAGTTCCTCGCGGTACACTGAAGCTTTCTTT,CAWSSSRYTEAFF
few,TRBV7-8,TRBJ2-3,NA,TGTGCCAGCAGCTTAGCCTCACAGGCGAAGACAGATACGCAGTATTTT,CASSLASQAKTDTQYF
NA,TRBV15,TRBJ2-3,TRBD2,TGTGCCACCAGCAGAGAACTAGCGGGAGGAACAGATACGCAGTATTTT,CATSRELAGGTDTQYF
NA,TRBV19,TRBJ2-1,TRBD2,TGTGCCAGAGTGGGGGGGGTTCGAAGTTGTAATGAGCAGTTCTTC,CARVGGVRSCNEQFF
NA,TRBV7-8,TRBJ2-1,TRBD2,TGTGCCAGCAGCTTGCGGGGAGCGGGAGGGTTTTACAATGAGCAGTTCTTC,CASSLRGAGGFYNEQFF
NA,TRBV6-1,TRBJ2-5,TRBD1,TGTGCCAGCCACCGGGACAGGTCGAGGACCCAGTACTTC,CASHRDRSRTQYF
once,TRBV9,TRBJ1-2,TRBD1,TGTGCCAGCAGCGCGCAACGGGGACAGTCTAACTATGGCTACACCTTC,CASSAQRGQSNYGYTF
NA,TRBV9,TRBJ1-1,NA,TGTGCCAGCAGCCCAACGGGTGATCGGACTGAAGCTTTCTTT,CASSPTGDRTEAFF
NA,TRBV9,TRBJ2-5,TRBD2,TGTGCCAGCAGCATTACTAGCGGCAGGGGAGAGACCCAGTACTTC,CASSITSGRGETQYF
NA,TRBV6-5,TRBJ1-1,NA,TGTGCCAGCAGTTCTCCAGGGGAGGGGACTGAAGCTTTCTTT,CASSSPGEGTEAFF
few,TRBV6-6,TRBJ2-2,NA,TGTGCCAGCGGGGCGAGACAACTGGCCGGGGAGCTGTTTTTT,CASGARQLAGELFF
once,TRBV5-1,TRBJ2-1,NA,TGCGCCAGCAGCTTGGTTGGCGGGGGCCCTACTACCTCCTACAATGAGCAGTTCTTC,CASSLVGGGPTTSYNEQFF
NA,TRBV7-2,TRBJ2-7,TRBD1,TGTGCCAGCAGCTTGGACAGGAGCTCCTACGAGCAGTACTTC,CASSLDRSSYEQYF
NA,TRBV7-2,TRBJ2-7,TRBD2,TGTGCCAGCAGCTTGGGACTAGCCCTGAACGAGCAGTACTTC,CASSLGLALNEQYF
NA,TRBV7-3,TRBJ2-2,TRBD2,TGTGCCAGCAGCCCCCGACTAGCGGGGGGGGCCGGGGAGCTGTTTTTT,CASSPRLAGGAGELFF
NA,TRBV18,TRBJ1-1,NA,TGTGCCAGCTCACCACCTACCGTACACAGGAACACTGAAGCTTTCTTT,CASSPPTVHRNTEAFF
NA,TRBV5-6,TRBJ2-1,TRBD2,TGTGCCAGCAGCTTGGGACTAGCGGAATTCAATGAGCAGTTCTTC,CASSLGLAEFNEQFF
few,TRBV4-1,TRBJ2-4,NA,TGCGCCAGCAGCCGGACACCCCCGGGACATCAGTACTTC,CASSRTPPGHQYF
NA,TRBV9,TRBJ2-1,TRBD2,TGTGCCAGCAGCGTAGGCCTAACTAGCGGGAGTTGGAATGAGCAGTTCTTC,CASSVGLTSGSWNEQFF
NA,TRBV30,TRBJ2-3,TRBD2,TGTGCCTGGAGCGCGGGGGGGGATACGCAGTATTTT,CAWSAGGDTQYF